This TCR beta chain was retrieved from a study of blood T cell repertoires in COVID-19. The method was immunoSEQ multiplex PCR; TCRdb's version includes in-frame clones alone and lacks a portion of them. The table shows roughly 100,000 clones, with 87% occurring only once. Germline V gene sequence: CDR1 MDHEN, CDR2 SYDVKM. V lost 7 bases to trimming and J lost 4 bases, with 13 bases between them. The CDR3 totals 14 residues. V and J are TRBV28 and TRBJ1-4; weak D call: TRBD1 (5 bases). The source of this sequence is a man aged 45-65 years with acute or convalescent COVID-19. The sequenced sample was peripheral blood. The CDR3 region is CASITAGLNEKLFF. CDR3 nucleotide sequence: TGTGCCAGCATCACAGCGGGACTTAATGAAAAACTGTTTTTT.